This T cell receptor (beta chain) was identified in a study of cytotoxic CD8 clonotypes in ibrutinib-treated CLL. Study summary: Within the patient group, 11 were relapsed/refractory and some 14 treatment-naive, and approximately 17 were IGHV unmutated. Findings of the study overall: Private clonotypes, not public ones, expanded at ibrutinib response. Clonality was higher at ibrutinib response and returned toward baseline at progression.

This clone was seen only once. What it binds is not known. Some clones are missing from TCRdb's copy, which holds only in-frame ones; the method was immunoSEQ multiplex PCR. The sample shows about 130,000 clones, over 60% of them seen only once. V was shortened by 3 bases and J by 9 bases, with 15 bases between the two germline ends. Looked up from germline, CDR1 is KGHSH and CDR2 is LQKENI. This CDR3 is built from 14 residues. Library input was around 2 micrograms of DNA from cryopreserved PBMCs. The source was PBMCs, collected after 12 months of ibrutinib treatment. This TCR was sampled from a human donor with chronic lymphocytic leukemia. This chain links TRBV18 with TRBJ2-1; tentatively, D is TRBD2 (6 bases). The CDR3 coding sequence is TGTGCCAGCTCACCCTGGACTACCTGGAGTGAGCAGTTCTTC. The encoded protein is CASSPWTTWSEQFF.